Following are 22 T cell receptor beta chains from one sample sequenced in a study of blood T cell repertoires in COVID-19. The repertoire was sequenced with immunoSEQ multiplex PCR; TCRdb's copy has only in-frame clones and lacks some. The repertoire consists of some 52,000 clones, with more than 75% occurring once and the leading ten covering about 15%. Sequenced: peripheral blood. All receptors come from a man aged 65 to 79 with acute or convalescent COVID-19.

The genes are TRBV28 and TRBJ1-5; 7 bases map to TRBD1. The CDR3 totals 13 residues. From germline, CDR1 is MDHEN and CDR2 SYDVKM. The V segment lost 9 bases and the J segment 5 bases; nucleotides outside the gene matches: 7. The CDR3 DNA sequence: TGTGCCAGTGGGGGGCAGGGGGATCAGCCCCAGCATTTT. Amino acid sequence: CASGGQGDQPQHF.

This sequence joins TRBV27 and TRBJ2-7; 9 bases line up with TRBD1. V shed 6 bases and J 6 bases; nucleotides not matched to a gene: 9. CDR1 is MNHEY and CDR2 is SMNVEV in the germline V gene (reference sequence). The CDR3 is 14 residues long. As DNA, the CDR3 is TGTGCCAGCAGCATAGACAGGGGGTTAAGCGAGCAGTACTTC. Residues: CASSIDRGLSEQYF.

The chain links TRBV6-5 to TRBJ1-4; D remains unclear. CDR3 length: 16 amino acids. Per germline, CDR1 MNHEY and CDR2 SVGAGI. V lost 0 bases and J lost 5, with 13 bases in between. CDR3 nucleotide sequence: TGTGCCAGCAGTTACTCCAGAGGGCAGGTGAATGAAAAACTGTTTTTT. Translated, it gives CASSYSRGQVNEKLFF.

The rearrangement uses TRBV6-5 and TRBJ1-1; possible D gene TRBD1, 6 bases. The germline V gene has CDR1 MNHEY and CDR2 SVGAGI. Trimming removed 0 bases at V and 0 bases at J, with 11 bases between. This CDR3 is built from 16 residues. CDR3 coding DNA: TGTGCCAGCAGTTACTCGGGACAAGACATGAACACTGAAGCTTTCTTT. This translates into CASSYSGQDMNTEAFF.

V and J are TRBV10-2 and TRBJ2-7, with TRBD1 identical over 7 bases. This CDR3 has 13 residues. J gave up 7 bases and V 7 bases, and 10 bases lay outside the gene matches. Germline V CDR1 and CDR2: WSHSY, SAAADI. The CDR3 loop reads CASKDNEGAEQYF. The CDR3 region has the DNA TGCGCCAGCAAGGATAACGAGGGGGCAGAGCAGTACTTC.

The CDR3 DNA reads as TGTGCCAGCAGTTACTCGAGATTAGCGGGGAGCTACGAGCAGTACGTC. Protein product: CASSYSRLAGSYEQYV. The rearrangement joins TRBV6-2 or TRBV6-3 to TRBJ2-7, with 8 bases that match TRBD2. This CDR3 spans 16 amino acids. CDR1 is MNHEY and CDR2 is SVGEGT in the germline V gene. Trimming took 0 bases from V and 3 from J; bases not matched to a gene: 7.

The V gene is TRBV4-3, the J gene TRBJ2-2; 7 bases are shared with TRBD2. Trimming took 1 base from V and 7 from J; bases not matched to a gene: 9. Germline V gene sequence: CDR1 LGHNA, CDR2 YSLEER. This CDR3 spans 16 amino acids. The DNA for the CDR3 is TGCGCCAGCAGCCAAGTTACTAGCGCCCCGGGCGGGGAGCTGTTTTTT. Encoded protein: CASSQVTSAPGGELFF.

The CDR3 here is CASSRDSLDYGYTF. CDR3 nucleotide sequence: TGTGCCAGCTCACGGGACAGTTTAGACTATGGCTACACCTTC. The rearrangement joins TRBV18 to TRBJ1-2; 7 nucleotides line up with TRBD1. J was trimmed by 3 bases and V by 4 bases; bases with no gene match: 5. Germline V gives CDR1 KGHSH, CDR2 LQKENI. This CDR3 has 14 residues.

The rearrangement uses TRBV28 and TRBJ2-5, with a possible D match to TRBD1 (6 bases). V shed 5 bases and J shed 5 bases, with 15 bases lying between them. The CDR3 is made up of 14 amino acids. Per germline, CDR1 MDHEN and CDR2 SYDVKM. CDR3: CASSPRTARETQYF. The CDR3 bases are TGTGCCAGCAGTCCTCGGACAGCTAGGGAGACCCAGTACTTC.

The chain is built from TRBV5-4 and TRBJ2-1, with D possibly TRBD1 on 5 matching bases. This CDR3 contains 17 residues. Germline V gives CDR1 SGHNT, CDR2 YYREEE (reference sequence). V lost 3 bases, J lost 0 bases, and 16 bases lay in between. In nucleotides, the CDR3 is TGTGCCAGCAGCTCTTGGGGCTCGGCTAGCTCCTACAATGAGCAGTTCTTC. Protein sequence: CASSSWGSASSYNEQFF. Full variable domain (missing parts from reference TRBV5-4 and TRBJ2-1): ETGVTQSPTHLIKTRGQQVTLRCSSQSGHNTVSWYQQALGQGPQFIFQYYREEENGRGNFPPRFSGLQFPNYSSELNVNALELDDSALYLCASSSWGSASSYNEQFFGPGTRLTVL.

This chain uses TRBV5-4 with TRBJ2-2; 10 positions agree with TRBD2. Looked up from germline, CDR1 is SGHNT and CDR2 is YYREEE (reference sequence). The V gene end was trimmed by 1 base and the J gene end by 0 bases; junction bases not matched to a gene: 3. The CDR3 contains 17 residues. DNA for the CDR3: TGTGCCAGCAGCTTGCCTAGCGGGGGATCGAACACCGGGGAGCTGTTTTTT. Translating it yields CASSLPSGGSNTGELFF.

This chain uses TRBV18 with TRBJ2-3; 7 bases agree with TRBD1. After removal of 6 bases from V and 4 bases from J, the junction contained 7 bases not matched to a gene. CDR3 size: 14 residues. CDR1 and CDR2 (germline): KGHSH, LQKENI. CDR3 sequence (DNA): TGTGCCAGCTCGCCGACAGGGTTCCCAGATACGCAGTATTTT. Its translation: CASSPTGFPDTQYF.

A few counts support this clone. This chain connects TRBV28 to TRBJ1-5, with TRBD1 matching 10 bases. This CDR3 region has 21 residues. CDR1 MDHEN and CDR2 SYDVKM come from the germline V gene. V lost 2 bases, J lost 1 base, and 17 bases stayed unmatched. In DNA form, the CDR3 reads TGTGCCAGCAGTTTACGACGATTTCTTGGGACAGGGGTTGAGAGCAATCAGCCCCAGCATTTT. Its protein product is CASSLRRFLGTGVESNQPQHF.

The CDR3 loop reads CASSSGDQPQHF. The CDR3 DNA reads TGTGCCAGCAGTTCAGGGGATCAGCCCCAGCATTTT. The chain links TRBV27 to TRBJ1-5, with D possibly TRBD1 on 6 matching bases. Trimming removed 4 bases from V and 5 bases from J, with 6 bases in between. This CDR3 comprises 12 residues. Germline values: CDR1 MNHEY, CDR2 SMNVEV (reference sequence).

This sequence joins TRBV2 and TRBJ2-3, with 10 bases identical to TRBD2. Germline V gene lookup returns CDR1 SNHLY and CDR2 FYNNEI. The CDR3 has 16 amino acids. V dropped 6 bases and J dropped 0; count of bases not matched to a gene: 6. The CDR3 DNA is TGTGCCAGCAGATCGGGACTAGCGTCTAGCACAGATACGCAGTATTTT. Protein product: CASRSGLASSTDTQYF.

J is TRBJ2-5 and V is TRBV6-5, with 12 bases identical to TRBD2. V gave up 6 bases and J gave up 2 bases; unmatched junction bases: 4. CDR1 is MNHEY and CDR2 is SVGAGI in the germline V gene. The length of the CDR3 is 15 residues. The CDR3 here is CASRTSGGNQETQYF. The CDR3 nucleotides are TGTGCCAGCAGAACTAGCGGGGGGAATCAAGAGACCCAGTACTTC.

This clone appeared once. This chain joins TRBV19 and TRBJ2-1, with D possibly TRBD2 on 6 matching bases. Trimming shortened V by 5 bases and J by 6 bases, and 14 bases separated the two germline ends. The CDR3 contains 14 residues. Germline CDR1 reads LNHDA; CDR2 reads SQIVND (reference sequence). The CDR3 protein is CASSFRLGSNEQFF. The CDR3 DNA reads as TGTGCCAGTAGTTTCCGACTAGGATCCAATGAGCAGTTCTTC.

The chain carries TRBV7-3 and TRBJ2-1, with D possibly TRBD2 on 6 matching bases. The V end lost 1 base, the J end lost 2 bases, and 9 bases lay between the germline ends. The CDR3 has 15 amino acids. Germline CDR1 is SGHTA and CDR2 is FQGTGA. DNA for the CDR3: TGTGCCAGCAGCTTAATGGAGGGAGCCTACAATGAGCAGTTCTTC. It translates to CASSLMEGAYNEQFF.

This clone was seen once. This rearrangement joins TRBV9 to TRBJ2-5, with 7 bases aligning to TRBD2. Losses at the gene ends were 0 bases for V and 0 bases for J; bases not matched to a gene: 5. The CDR3 runs to 16 residues. Germline V gives CDR1 SGDLS, CDR2 YYNGEE. CDR3 DNA: TGTGCCAGCAGCGTAGGTTTGCGGGAGTACCAAGAGACCCAGTACTTC. It is translated as CASSVGLREYQETQYF.

The genes are TRBV11-3 and TRBJ1-1; perhaps TRBD1 as D (5 bases). Germline CDR1 and CDR2: SGHNT and YENEEA. V was cut by 5 bases and J by 4 bases, with 11 bases left in between. This CDR3 contains 13 residues. CDR3 in amino acids: CASSRQGITEAFF. The CDR3 DNA reads TGTGCCAGCAGCCGTCAGGGTATCACTGAAGCTTTCTTT.

This clone was observed a single time. The chain is built from TRBV6-1 and TRBJ1-6; 8 bases align to TRBD1. The length of the CDR3 is 16 residues. Germline V lookup: CDR1 MNHNS, CDR2 SASEGT. V shed 2 bases and J 6 bases; nucleotides not matched to a gene: 6. CDR3 coding DNA: TGTGCCAGCAGTGAACAGGGGGCGCGGTCTAATTCACCCCTCCACTTT. Its translation is CASSEQGARSNSPLHF.

The chain combines TRBV19 with TRBJ2-7; 9 nucleotides match TRBD2. CDR3 length equals 14 residues. J gave up 3 bases and V 10 bases, and 10 bases lay outside the gene matches. CDR1 and CDR2 from the germline V gene are LNHDA and SQIVND (reference sequence). Here the CDR3 reads CATSWASGNYEQYF. The CDR3, as DNA: TGTGCCACCTCGTGGGCTAGCGGGAACTACGAGCAGTACTTC. The full variable domain, completed using reference TRBV19 and TRBJ2-7, is DGGITQSPKYLFRKEGQNVTLSCEQNLNHDAMYWYRQDPGQGLRLIYYSQIVNDFQKGDIAEGYSVSREKKESFPLTVTSAQKNPTAFYLCATSWASGNYEQYFGPGTRLTVT.